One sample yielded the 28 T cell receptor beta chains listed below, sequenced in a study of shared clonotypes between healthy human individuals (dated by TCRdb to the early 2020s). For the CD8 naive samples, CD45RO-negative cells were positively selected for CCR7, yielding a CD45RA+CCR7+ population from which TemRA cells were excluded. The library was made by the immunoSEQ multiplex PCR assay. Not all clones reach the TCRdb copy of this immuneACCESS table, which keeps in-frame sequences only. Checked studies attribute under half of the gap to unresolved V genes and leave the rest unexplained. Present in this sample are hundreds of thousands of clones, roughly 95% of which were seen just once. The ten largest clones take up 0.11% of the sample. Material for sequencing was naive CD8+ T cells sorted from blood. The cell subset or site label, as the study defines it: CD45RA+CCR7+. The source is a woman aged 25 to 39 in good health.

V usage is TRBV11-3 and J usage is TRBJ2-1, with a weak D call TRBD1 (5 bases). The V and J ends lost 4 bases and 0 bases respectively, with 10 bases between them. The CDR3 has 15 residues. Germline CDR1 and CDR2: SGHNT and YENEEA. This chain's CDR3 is CASSYDSLSYNEQFF. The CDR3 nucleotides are TGTGCCAGCAGCTACGACAGCCTCTCCTACAATGAGCAGTTCTTC.

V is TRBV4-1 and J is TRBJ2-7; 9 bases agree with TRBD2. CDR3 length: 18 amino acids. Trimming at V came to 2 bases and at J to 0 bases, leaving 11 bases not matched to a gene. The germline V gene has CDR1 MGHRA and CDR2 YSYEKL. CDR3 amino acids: CASSQSKALSGSSYEQYF. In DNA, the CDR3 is TGCGCCAGCAGCCAATCCAAGGCCCTTAGCGGGAGCTCCTACGAGCAGTACTTC.

The CDR3 sequence: CASNDPYSGNTIYF. CDR3 bases: TGTGCCAGCAACGACCCTTACTCTGGAAACACCATATATTTT. The V call is TRBV28, the J call TRBJ1-3; D not certain. CDR1 is MDHEN, CDR2 SYDVKM, per germline. The CDR3 has 14 amino acids. Trimming left V 7 bases short and J 0 bases short, with 10 bases between.

The CDR3 DNA is TGTGCCAGCAGTTGGGGCAAATCGTACGAGCAGTACTTC. Protein product: CASSWGKSYEQYF. The chain links TRBV27 to TRBJ2-7; perhaps TRBD1 as D (5 bases). Trimming shortened V by 4 bases and J by 4 bases, and 11 bases separated the two germline ends. CDR1 and CDR2 (germline): MNHEY, SMNVEV (reference sequence). CDR3 length equals 13 residues.

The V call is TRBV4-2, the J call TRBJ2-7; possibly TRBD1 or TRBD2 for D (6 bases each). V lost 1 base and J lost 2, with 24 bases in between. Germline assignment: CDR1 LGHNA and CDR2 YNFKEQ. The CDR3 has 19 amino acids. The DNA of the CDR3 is TGTGCCAGCAGCCAAGGGACGGGGGCTAGCGACAGAGGGGCCTACGAGCAGTACTTC. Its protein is CASSQGTGASDRGAYEQYF.

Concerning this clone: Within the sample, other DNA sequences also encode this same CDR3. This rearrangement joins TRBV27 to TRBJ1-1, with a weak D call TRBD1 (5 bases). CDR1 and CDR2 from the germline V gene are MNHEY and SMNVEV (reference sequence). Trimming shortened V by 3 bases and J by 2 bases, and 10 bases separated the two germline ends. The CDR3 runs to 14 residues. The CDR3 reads CASSLTRGNTEAFF. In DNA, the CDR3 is TGTGCCAGCAGTTTGACGAGGGGAAACACTGAAGCTTTCTTT.

The CDR3 region has the DNA TGTGCCAGCAGTTCCCCTCGCGACAGCTACGAGCAGTACTTC. Encoded protein: CASSSPRDSYEQYF. V is TRBV28 and J is TRBJ2-5, with D tentatively TRBD1 (5 bases). Matching the DNA end better, TRBJ2-7 makes the J call doubtful. The CDR3 covers 14 residues. CDR1 and CDR2 (germline): MDHEN, SYDVKM.

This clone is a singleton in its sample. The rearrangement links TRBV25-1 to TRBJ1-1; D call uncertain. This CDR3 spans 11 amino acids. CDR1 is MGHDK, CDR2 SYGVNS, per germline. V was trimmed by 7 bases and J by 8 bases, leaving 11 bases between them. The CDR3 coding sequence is TGTGCCAGCATTGGAGGCAGGGAAGCTTTCTTT. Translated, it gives CASIGGREAFF.

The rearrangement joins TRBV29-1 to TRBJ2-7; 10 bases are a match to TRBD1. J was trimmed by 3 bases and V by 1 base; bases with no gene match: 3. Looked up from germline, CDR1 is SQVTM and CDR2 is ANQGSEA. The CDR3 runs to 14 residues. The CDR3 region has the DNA TGCAGCGTTGAAGGACAGGGGGCCTTCTACGAGCAGTACTTC. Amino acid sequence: CSVEGQGAFYEQYF.

The CDR3 DNA sequence: TGCGCCAGCAGCCAAGACGCGAGCGGGGAGGAGCAGTACTTC. It specifies CASSQDASGEEQYF. The V call is TRBV4-1, the J call TRBJ2-7; TRBD2 matches at 7 bases. CDR1 and CDR2 (germline): MGHRA, YSYEKL. The CDR3 contains 14 residues. V lost 0 bases to trimming and J lost 7 bases; unmatched junction nucleotides: 6.

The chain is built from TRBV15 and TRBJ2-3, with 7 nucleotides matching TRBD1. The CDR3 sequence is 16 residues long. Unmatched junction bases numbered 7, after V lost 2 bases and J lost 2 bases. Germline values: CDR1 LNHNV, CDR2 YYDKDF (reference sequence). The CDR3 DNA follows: TGTGCCACCAGCAGACCCACTACAGGGGTCACAGATACGCAGTATTTT. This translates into CATSRPTTGVTDTQYF.

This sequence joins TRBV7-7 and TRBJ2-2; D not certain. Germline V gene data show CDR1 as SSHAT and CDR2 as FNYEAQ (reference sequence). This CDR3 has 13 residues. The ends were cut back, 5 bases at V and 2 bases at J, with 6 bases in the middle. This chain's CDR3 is CASSRRNTGELFF. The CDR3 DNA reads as TGTGCCAGCAGCCGAAGAAACACCGGGGAGCTGTTTTTT.

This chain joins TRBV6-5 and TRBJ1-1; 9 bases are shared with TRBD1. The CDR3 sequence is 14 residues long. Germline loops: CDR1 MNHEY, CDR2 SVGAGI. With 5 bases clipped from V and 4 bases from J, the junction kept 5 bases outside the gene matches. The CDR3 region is CASSGTGRPTEAFF. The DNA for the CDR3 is TGTGCCAGCAGTGGGACAGGGCGACCCACTGAAGCTTTCTTT.

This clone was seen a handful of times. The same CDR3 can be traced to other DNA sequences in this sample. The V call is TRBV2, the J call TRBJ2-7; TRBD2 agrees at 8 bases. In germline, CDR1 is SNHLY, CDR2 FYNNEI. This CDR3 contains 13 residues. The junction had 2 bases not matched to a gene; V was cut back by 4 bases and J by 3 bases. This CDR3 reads CASSGTSGYEQYF. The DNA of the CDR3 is TGTGCCAGCAGTGGAACTAGCGGCTACGAGCAGTACTTC.

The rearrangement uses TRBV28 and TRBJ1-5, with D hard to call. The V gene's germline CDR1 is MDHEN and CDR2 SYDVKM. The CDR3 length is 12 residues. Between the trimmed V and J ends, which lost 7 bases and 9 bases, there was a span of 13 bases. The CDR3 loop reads CASIDKPGPQHF. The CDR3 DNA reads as TGTGCCAGCATCGACAAGCCTGGGCCCCAGCATTTT.

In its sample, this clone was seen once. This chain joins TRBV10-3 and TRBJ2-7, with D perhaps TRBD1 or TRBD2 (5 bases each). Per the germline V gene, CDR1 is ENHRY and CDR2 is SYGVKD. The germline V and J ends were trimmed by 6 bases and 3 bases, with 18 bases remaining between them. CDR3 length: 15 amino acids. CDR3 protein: CAIRSPQASHYEQYF. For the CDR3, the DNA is TGTGCCATCAGGTCCCCACAGGCTAGCCACTACGAGCAGTACTTC.

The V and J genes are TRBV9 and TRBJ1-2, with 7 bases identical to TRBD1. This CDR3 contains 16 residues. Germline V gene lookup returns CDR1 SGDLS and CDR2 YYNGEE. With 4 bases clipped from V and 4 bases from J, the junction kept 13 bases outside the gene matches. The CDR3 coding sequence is TGTGCCAGCAGCCCCACTAGGACAGGTTCCACCTATGGCTACACCTTC. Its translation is CASSPTRTGSTYGYTF.

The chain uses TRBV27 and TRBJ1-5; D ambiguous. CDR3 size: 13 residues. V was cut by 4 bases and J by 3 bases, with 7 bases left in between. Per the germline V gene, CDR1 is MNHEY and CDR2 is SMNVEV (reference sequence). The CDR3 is CASSSGYNQPQHF. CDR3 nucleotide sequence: TGTGCCAGCAGTTCTGGGTACAATCAGCCCCAGCATTTT.

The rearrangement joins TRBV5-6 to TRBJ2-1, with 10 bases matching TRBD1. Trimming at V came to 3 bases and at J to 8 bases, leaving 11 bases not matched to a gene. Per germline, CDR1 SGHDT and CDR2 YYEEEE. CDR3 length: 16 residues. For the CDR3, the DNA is TGTGCCAGCAGCTACGACCCGGGACAGGGGCAGGATGAGCAGTTCTTC. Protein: CASSYDPGQGQDEQFF.

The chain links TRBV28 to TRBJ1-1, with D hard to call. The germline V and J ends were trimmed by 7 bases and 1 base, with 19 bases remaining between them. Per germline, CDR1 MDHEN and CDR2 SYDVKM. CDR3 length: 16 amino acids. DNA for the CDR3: TGTGCCAGCACCCCCCTGAGTTGGGGTCCGAACACTGAAGCTTTCTTT. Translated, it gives CASTPLSWGPNTEAFF. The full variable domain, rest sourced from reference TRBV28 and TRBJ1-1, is DVKVTQSSRYLVKRTGEKVFLECVQDMDHENMFWYRQDPGLGLRLIYFSYDVKMKEKGDIPEGYSVSREKKERFSLILESASTNQTSMYLCASTPLSWGPNTEAFFGQGTRLTVV.

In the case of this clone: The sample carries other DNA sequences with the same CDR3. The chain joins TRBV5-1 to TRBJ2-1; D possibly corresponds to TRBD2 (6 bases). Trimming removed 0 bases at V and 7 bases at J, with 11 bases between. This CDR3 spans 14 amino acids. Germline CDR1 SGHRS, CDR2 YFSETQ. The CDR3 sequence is CASSLVGGLNEQFF. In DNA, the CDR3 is TGCGCCAGCAGCTTGGTGGGGGGATTGAATGAGCAGTTCTTC.

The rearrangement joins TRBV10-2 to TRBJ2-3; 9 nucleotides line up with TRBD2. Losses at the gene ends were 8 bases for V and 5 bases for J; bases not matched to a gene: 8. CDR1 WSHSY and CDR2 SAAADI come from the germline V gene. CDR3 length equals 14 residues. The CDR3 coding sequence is TGCGCCAGCGGTGGCGGGAGGGAAATAGATACGCAGTATTTT. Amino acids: CASGGGREIDTQYF.

CDR3 DNA: TGTGCCAGCAGCGGCCAGGGAGGAAAACTGTTTTTT. This gives the protein CASSGQGGKLFF. The chain combines TRBV9 with TRBJ1-4, with D possibly being TRBD1 (5 bases). The CDR3 has 12 amino acids. The germline V and J ends were trimmed by 3 bases and 10 bases, with 10 bases remaining between them. Germline V gives CDR1 SGDLS, CDR2 YYNGEE.

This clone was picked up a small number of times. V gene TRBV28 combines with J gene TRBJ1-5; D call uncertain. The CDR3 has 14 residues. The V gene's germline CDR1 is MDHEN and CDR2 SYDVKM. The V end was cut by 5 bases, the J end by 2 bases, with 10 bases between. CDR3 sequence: CASSVLPGNQPQHF. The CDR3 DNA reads TGTGCCAGCAGTGTTCTCCCTGGCAATCAGCCCCAGCATTTT.

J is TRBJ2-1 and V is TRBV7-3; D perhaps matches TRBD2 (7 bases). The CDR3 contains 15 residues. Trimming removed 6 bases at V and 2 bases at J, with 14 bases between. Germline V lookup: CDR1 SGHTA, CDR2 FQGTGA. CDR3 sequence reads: CASSPGGLPYNEQFF. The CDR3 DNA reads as TGTGCCAGCAGTCCCGGGGGGCTACCCTACAATGAGCAGTTCTTC.

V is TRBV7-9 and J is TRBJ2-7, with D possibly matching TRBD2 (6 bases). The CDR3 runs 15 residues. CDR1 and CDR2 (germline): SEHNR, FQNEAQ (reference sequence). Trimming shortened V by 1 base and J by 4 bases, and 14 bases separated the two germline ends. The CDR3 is CASSLGASAGYEQYF. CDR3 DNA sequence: TGTGCCAGCAGCTTAGGTGCTAGCGCAGGGTACGAGCAGTACTTC.

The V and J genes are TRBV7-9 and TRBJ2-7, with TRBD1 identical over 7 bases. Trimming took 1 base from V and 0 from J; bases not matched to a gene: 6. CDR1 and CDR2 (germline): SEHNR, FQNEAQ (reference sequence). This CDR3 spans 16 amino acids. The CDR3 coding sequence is TGTGCCAGCAGCTTAGGATCCCGACAGGGCTCCTACGAGCAGTACTTC. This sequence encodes CASSLGSRQGSYEQYF.

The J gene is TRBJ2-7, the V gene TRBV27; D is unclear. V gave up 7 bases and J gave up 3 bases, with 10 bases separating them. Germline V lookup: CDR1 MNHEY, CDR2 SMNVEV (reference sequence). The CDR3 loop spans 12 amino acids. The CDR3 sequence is CASTGGFYEQYF. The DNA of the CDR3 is TGTGCCAGCACTGGCGGATTCTACGAGCAGTACTTC.